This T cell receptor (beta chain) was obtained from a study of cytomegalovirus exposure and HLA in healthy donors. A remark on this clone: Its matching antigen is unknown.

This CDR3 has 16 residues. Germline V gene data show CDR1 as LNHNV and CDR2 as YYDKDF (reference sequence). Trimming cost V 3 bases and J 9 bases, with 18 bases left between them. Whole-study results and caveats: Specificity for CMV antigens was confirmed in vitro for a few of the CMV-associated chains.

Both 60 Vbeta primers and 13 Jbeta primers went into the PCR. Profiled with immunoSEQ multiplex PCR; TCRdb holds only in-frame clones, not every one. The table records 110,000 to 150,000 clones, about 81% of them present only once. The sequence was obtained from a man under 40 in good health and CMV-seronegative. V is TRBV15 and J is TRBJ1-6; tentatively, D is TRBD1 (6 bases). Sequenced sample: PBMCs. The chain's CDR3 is CATSRRSGTMVSPLHF. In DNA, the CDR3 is TGTGCCACCAGCAGGCGTTCCGGGACAATGGTTTCACCCCTCCACTTT.